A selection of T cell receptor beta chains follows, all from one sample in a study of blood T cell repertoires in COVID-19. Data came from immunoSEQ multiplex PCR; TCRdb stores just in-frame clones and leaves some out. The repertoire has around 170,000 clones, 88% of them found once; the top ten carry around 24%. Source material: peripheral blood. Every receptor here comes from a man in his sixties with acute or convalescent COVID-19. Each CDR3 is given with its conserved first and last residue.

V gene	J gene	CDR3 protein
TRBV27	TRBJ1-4	CASRKTVNEKLFF
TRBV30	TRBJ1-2	CTWSQTGAYGYTF
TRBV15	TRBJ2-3	CATSRTPLAGGQDTQYF
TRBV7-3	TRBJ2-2	CASSPDRRNTGELFF
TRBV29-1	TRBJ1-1	CSGYRGLNTEAFF
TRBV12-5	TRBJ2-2	CASEQGNTGELFF
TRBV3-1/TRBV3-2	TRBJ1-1	CASSQGGREAFF
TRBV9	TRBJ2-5	CASSVGGLQETQYF
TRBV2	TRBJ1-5	CASSAGQGNQPQHF
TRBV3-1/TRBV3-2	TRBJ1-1	CASPYMNTEAFF
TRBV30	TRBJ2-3	CAWTSGNTDTQYF
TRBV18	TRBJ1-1	CASSPIGFPNTEAFF
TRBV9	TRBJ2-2	CASSVLIGELFF
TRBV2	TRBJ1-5	CASSMDREQPQHF
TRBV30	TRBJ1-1	CAWMSVTTDTEAFF
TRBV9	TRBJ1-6	CASSGGTANNSPLHF
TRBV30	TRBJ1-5	CAWSAGVNQPQHF
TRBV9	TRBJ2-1	CASSTHKGASGDSYHEQFF
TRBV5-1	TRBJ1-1	CASTPLQGGTEAFF
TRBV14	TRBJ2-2	CASSPSLAGVMGTGELFF
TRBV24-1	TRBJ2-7	CATSEYRGLSYEQYF
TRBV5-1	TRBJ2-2	CASSRTSGYNTGELFF
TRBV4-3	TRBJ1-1	CASSQDRVGNTEAFF
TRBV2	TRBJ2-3	CASQRGSQDTQYF
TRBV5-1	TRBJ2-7	CASSAYRRTDEQYF
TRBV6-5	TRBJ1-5	CASIRTGLGEQPQHF
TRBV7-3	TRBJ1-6	CASSSWDRVCSPLHF
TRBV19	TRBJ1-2	CASSQGARGYTF
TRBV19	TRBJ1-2	CASSLTGTGVGGYTF
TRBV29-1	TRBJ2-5	CSVGTGEETQYF
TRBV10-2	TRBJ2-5	CASSEAQLAGRETQYF
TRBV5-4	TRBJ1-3	CASSLMGVGNTIYF
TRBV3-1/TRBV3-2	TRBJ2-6	CASSHGQINVLTF
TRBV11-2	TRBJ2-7	CASSFSRRGDYEQYF
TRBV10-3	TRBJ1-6	CASTGQPNSPLHF
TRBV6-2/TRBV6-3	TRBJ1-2	CASSYSGAGSYGYTF
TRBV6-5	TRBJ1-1	CASSSYSTEAFF
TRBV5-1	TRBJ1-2	CASSTGTGSSNYGYTF
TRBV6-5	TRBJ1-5	CASSHRDRDQPQHF
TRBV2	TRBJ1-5	CASRGDSSNQPQHF
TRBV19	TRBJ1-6	CASNLIDRGTAPLHF
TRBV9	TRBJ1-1	CASSAGHLNTEAFF
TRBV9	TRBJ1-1	CASSVAQSKNTEAFF
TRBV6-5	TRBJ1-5	CATKKRGLIDQPQHF
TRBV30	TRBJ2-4	CAWSGGGSKNIQYF
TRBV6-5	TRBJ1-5	CASSLHRGQPQHF
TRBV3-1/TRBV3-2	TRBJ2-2	CASSQDESVVRAGELFF
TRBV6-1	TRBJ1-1	CASSETHIIFF
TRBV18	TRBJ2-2	CASSQGQGLPGELFF
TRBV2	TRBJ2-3	CASSGQLPGTDTQYF
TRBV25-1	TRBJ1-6	CASSENEGRNSPLHF
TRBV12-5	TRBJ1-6	CASGLDRVENSPLHF
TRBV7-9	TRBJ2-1	CASSLGAGGRNEQFF
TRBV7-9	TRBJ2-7	CASSLATSGAGEQYF
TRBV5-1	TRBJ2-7	CASSIDRGTSEQYF
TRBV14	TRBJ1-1	CASSQARGKEAEAFF
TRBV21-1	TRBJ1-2	CASSREVGYTF
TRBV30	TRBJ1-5	CAWSVSGASGNQPQHF
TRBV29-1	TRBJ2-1	CSVRGGDSYNEQFF